The 23 T cell receptor beta chains listed next were all sequenced from one sample in a study of radiation and T cells in renal cell carcinoma. Time point defined: baseline pretreatment blood. Documented treatment: 15 Gy SBRT to primary tumor, nephrectomy 4 weeks later. This table comes from immunoSEQ multiplex PCR, and its TCRdb copy is limited to in-frame clones, with some not included. Here the sample spans 70,000 to 100,000 clones, roughly four fifths being singletons. The sequencing here drew on blood, taken from a patient whose treatment included radiotherapy and nephrectomy. The source is a man in his sixties with renal cell carcinoma.

This sequence joins TRBV14 and TRBJ2-2, with 8 bases lining up with TRBD2. CDR1 is SGHDN and CDR2 is FVKESK in the germline V gene. CDR3 length: 18 amino acids. The ends lost 8 bases at V and 1 base at J; junction bases unmatched: 15. This chain's CDR3 is CASAVETGGTLNTGELFF. The CDR3 nucleotides are TGTGCCAGCGCCGTCGAGACGGGGGGGACCTTGAACACCGGGGAGCTGTTTTTT.

This rearrangement joins TRBV28 to TRBJ2-5; possible D gene TRBD1, 5 bases. From germline, CDR1 is MDHEN and CDR2 SYDVKM. V was shortened by 1 base and J by 0 bases, with 9 bases between the two germline ends. CDR3 length: 15 amino acids. The CDR3 DNA is TGTGCCAGCAGTTTATTAGTAGGGGACCAAGAGACCCAGTACTTC. Amino acid sequence: CASSLLVGDQETQYF.

CDR3 amino acids: CASSPGLAEETQYF. The CDR3, as DNA: TGCGCCAGCAGCCCGGGACTAGCGGAAGAGACCCAGTACTTC. The chain has TRBV5-1 and TRBJ2-5; 11 bases are shared with TRBD2. V shed 4 bases and J 3 bases; nucleotides not matched to a gene: 2. Germline CDR1 is SGHRS and CDR2 is YFSETQ. This CDR3 region has 14 residues.

The V gene is TRBV18, the J gene TRBJ1-1; D is undetermined. In germline, CDR1 is KGHSH, CDR2 LQKENI. The CDR3 has 16 amino acids. With 3 bases removed from V and 1 base from J, the gap between germline ends came to 15 bases. CDR3 in DNA: TGTGCCAGCTCACCCACCCCGGACGGAAGGAACACTGAAGCTTTCTTT. This codes for CASSPTPDGRNTEAFF.

This chain uses TRBV30 with TRBJ2-7; TRBD1 aligns across 9 bases. V trimming: 6 bases; J trimming: 9 bases; junction bases outside the gene matches: 3. The length of the CDR3 is 10 residues. In germline, CDR1 is GTSNPN, CDR2 SVGIG (reference sequence). This CDR3 reads CACTGQGQYF. The CDR3 bases are TGTGCCTGCACGGGACAGGGGCAGTACTTC. Complete variable domain (other parts from reference TRBV30 and TRBJ2-7): SQTIHQWPATLVQPVGSPLSLECTVEGTSNPNLYWYRQAAGRGLQLLFYSVGIGQISSEVPQNLSASRPQDRQFILSSKKLLLSDSGFYLCACTGQGQYFGPGTRLTVT.

The chain is built from TRBV2 and TRBJ1-2; D is unresolved. This CDR3 spans 14 amino acids. V lost 3 bases and J 0 bases, leaving 8 bases between the germline ends. The V gene's germline CDR1 is SNHLY and CDR2 FYNNEI. The CDR3 loop reads CASSERAANYGYTF. As DNA, the CDR3 is TGTGCCAGCAGTGAGCGAGCAGCTAACTATGGCTACACCTTC.

This clone was seen a few times. The chain uses TRBV28 and TRBJ2-5; D unresolved. CDR3 length: 13 amino acids. V was clipped by 4 bases and J by 10 bases, with 16 bases between them. CDR1 and CDR2 (germline): MDHEN, SYDVKM. The CDR3 loop is CASSSGSFVLQYF. CDR3 nucleotide sequence: TGTGCCAGCAGTTCCGGGTCGTTTGTTCTCCAGTACTTC.

In DNA, the CDR3 is TGTGCCAGTAGTATGCGGAGGGCCCACGAGCAGTACTTC. Its translation is CASSMRRAHEQYF. The chain employs TRBV19 and TRBJ2-7; D is possibly TRBD2 (6 bases). Germline CDR1 reads LNHDA; CDR2 reads SQIVND (reference sequence). This CDR3 contains 13 residues. Deletions cut 3 bases from V and 5 bases from J, with 11 bases between.

The chain couples TRBV30 to TRBJ2-5; 8 bases fit TRBD1. Germline trimming cut 1 base from V and 3 bases from J; bases unmatched to any gene: 7. The germline CDR1 and CDR2 sequences are GTSNPN and SVGIG (reference sequence). This CDR3 contains 15 residues. In DNA form, the CDR3 reads TGTGCCTGGAGTGGTTCCGGACAGGGAGAAGAGACCCAGTACTTC. The encoded protein is CAWSGSGQGEETQYF.

The chain employs TRBV7-8 and TRBJ2-1; the match to TRBD2 covers 9 bases. The germline gives CDR1 SGHVS, CDR2 FQNEAQ. V was pared by 4 bases and J by 8 bases, with 6 bases of the junction left unmatched. This CDR3 contains 14 residues. DNA of the CDR3: TGTGCCAGCAGCTCTTTAGCGGGAGTAGATGAGCAGTTCTTC. The encoded protein is CASSSLAGVDEQFF.

The rearrangement joins TRBV4-1 to TRBJ1-5; D gene unclear. With 4 bases removed from V and 4 bases from J, the gap between germline ends came to 11 bases. The CDR3 contains 14 residues. The V gene's germline CDR1 is MGHRA and CDR2 YSYEKL. The CDR3 spells CASSRPTENQPQHF. CDR3 DNA sequence: TGCGCCAGCAGCCGTCCTACAGAGAATCAGCCCCAGCATTTT.

The CDR3 loop reads CASSLVQETQYF. For the CDR3, the DNA is TGTGCCAGCAGCTTAGTCCAAGAGACCCAGTACTTC. This chain connects TRBV7-2 to TRBJ2-5; D ambiguous. Germline CDR1 is SGHTA and CDR2 is FQGNSA. Trimming removed 1 base from V and 1 base from J, with 1 base in between. This CDR3 has 12 residues. The full variable domain, its missing parts supplied by reference TRBV7-2 and TRBJ2-5, is GAGVSQSPSNKVTEKGKDVELRCDPISGHTALYWYRQSLGQGLEFLIYFQGNSAPDKSGLPSDRFSAERTGGSVSTLTIQRTQQEDSAVYLCASSLVQETQYFGPGTRLLVL.

This chain connects TRBV4-1 to TRBJ2-6; TRBD1 is a possible D gene (6 bases). V was cut by 2 bases and J by 3 bases, with 8 bases left in between. From germline, CDR1 is MGHRA and CDR2 YSYEKL. CDR3 size: 15 residues. The CDR3 coding sequence is TGCGCCAGCAGCCAAACAGGGTTTGGGGCCAACGTCCTGACTTTC. Translation: CASSQTGFGANVLTF.

CDR3 in DNA: TGTGCCAGTAGTATCCAGGGATTGGCTGAAAAACTGTTTTTT. It specifies CASSIQGLAEKLFF. The chain joins TRBV19 to TRBJ1-4, with D possibly being TRBD1 (5 bases). The CDR3 has 14 residues. The germline V gene has CDR1 LNHDA and CDR2 SQIVND (reference sequence). V lost 3 bases to trimming and J lost 7 bases, with 12 bases between them.

The chain carries TRBV7-2 and TRBJ2-7, with 7 bases that match TRBD1. J lost 4 bases, V lost 4 bases, and 10 bases had no gene match. The CDR3 extends over 15 amino acids. The V gene's germline CDR1 is SGHTA and CDR2 FQGNSA. The CDR3 is CASSSLDRALYEQYF. CDR3 bases: TGTGCCAGCAGCTCTCTCGACAGGGCCCTATACGAGCAGTACTTC.

In its sample, this clone was seen once. The chain carries TRBV6-1 and TRBJ2-2, with 7 bases identical to TRBD2. Looked up from germline, CDR1 is MNHNS and CDR2 is SASEGT. The V gene end was trimmed by 7 bases and the J gene end by 6 bases; junction bases not matched to a gene: 5. The CDR3 sequence is 13 residues long. CDR3 loop: CASTGGSAGELFF. In nucleotides, the CDR3 is TGTGCCAGCACCGGGGGGAGCGCCGGGGAGCTGTTTTTT.

V and J are TRBV30 and TRBJ2-3, with 8 bases identical to TRBD1. Looked up from germline, CDR1 is GTSNPN and CDR2 is SVGIG (reference sequence). The CDR3 totals 15 residues. The junction had 5 bases not matched to a gene; V was cut back by 1 base and J by 2 bases. In DNA form, the CDR3 reads TGTGCCTGGAGTGCGGGACAGGCCGTCACAGATACGCAGTATTTT. Its protein product is CAWSAGQAVTDTQYF. Drawing the rest from reference TRBV30 and TRBJ2-3, the complete variable domain is SQTIHQWPATLVQPVGSPLSLECTVEGTSNPNLYWYRQAAGRGLQLLFYSVGIGQISSEVPQNLSASRPQDRQFILSSKKLLLSDSGFYLCAWSAGQAVTDTQYFGPGTRLTVL.

The J gene is TRBJ1-3, the V gene TRBV13; TRBD1 aligns across 8 bases. With V trimmed by 4 bases and J by 2 bases, 4 bases remained unmatched. The CDR3 consists of 15 residues. CDR1 is PRHDT, CDR2 FYEKMQ, per germline (reference sequence). CDR3 residues: CASSSPDRAGNTIYF. CDR3 bases: TGTGCCAGCAGCTCCCCGGACAGGGCTGGAAACACCATATATTTT.

The chain links TRBV7-9 to TRBJ1-6, with unresolved D. Per germline, CDR1 SEHNR and CDR2 FQNEAQ (reference sequence). This CDR3 region has 12 residues. V was shortened by 3 bases and J by 8 bases, with 5 bases between the two germline ends. The CDR3 DNA reads TGTGCCAGCAGCTTGACTGATTCACCCCTCCACTTT. Protein sequence: CASSLTDSPLHF.

The rearrangement links TRBV7-8 to TRBJ2-2, with 9 bases aligning to TRBD2. The CDR3 is made up of 17 amino acids. The J segment lost 0 bases and the V segment lost 3 bases, leaving 5 bases of the junction unmatched. Germline assignment: CDR1 SGHVS and CDR2 FQNEAQ. Here the CDR3 reads CASSFRLAVTNTGELFF. The CDR3 bases are TGTGCCAGCAGCTTTAGACTAGCGGTTACGAACACCGGGGAGCTGTTTTTT. The full variable domain, with the rest looked up from reference TRBV7-8 and TRBJ2-2, is GAGVSQSPRYKVAKRGQDVALRCDPISGHVSLFWYQQALGQGPEFLTYFQNEAQLDKSGLPSDRFFAERPEGSVSTLKIQRTQQEDSAVYLCASSFRLAVTNTGELFFGEGSRLTVL.

CDR3 bases: TGTGCCAGCAGCTGGGGGACGGGGGTAGGCTCTGGGGCCAACGTCCTGACTTTC. It encodes CASSWGTGVGSGANVLTF. The V call is TRBV11-2, the J call TRBJ2-6, with D perhaps TRBD2 (6 bases). Trimming took off 4 bases at V and 0 bases at J, with 16 bases between the two ends. CDR3 length equals 18 residues. Germline CDR1 is SGHAT and CDR2 is FQNNGV.

The J gene is TRBJ2-7, the V gene TRBV27; possibly TRBD2 for D (6 bases). Trimming left V 2 bases short and J 6 bases short, with 17 bases between. Germline V CDR1 and CDR2: MNHEY, SMNVEV (reference sequence). The CDR3 sequence is 15 residues long. This CDR3 is CASSLRGGEAREQYF. The CDR3 DNA reads TGTGCCAGCAGTTTAAGGGGAGGTGAGGCCCGCGAGCAGTACTTC.

The gene calls are TRBV9 and TRBJ2-1; D possibly corresponds to TRBD2 (5 bases). Germline V gene data show CDR1 as SGDLS and CDR2 as YYNGEE. The CDR3 loop spans 16 amino acids. The V and J ends lost 0 bases and 3 bases respectively, with 13 bases between them. The CDR3 region is CASSVGRSGGYNEQFF. CDR3 nucleotide sequence: TGTGCCAGCAGCGTAGGCAGGAGTGGAGGCTACAATGAGCAGTTCTTC.